This TCR beta chain was observed in a study of patients and donors after allogeneic stem cell transplantation. TCRdb re-called the RT-PCR reads through MiXCR, storing one row per CDR3 protein. The sample gives approximately 430,000 distinct CDR3 sequences, under 20% of which show up once; roughly 7.2% is in the top ten. This clonotype was observed a few times. The CDR3 totals 15 residues. Trimming pared 1 base from V and 3 bases from J, leaving 13 bases between. Germline V gene lookup returns CDR1 MGHRA and CDR2 YSYEKL. This rearrangement joins TRBV4-1 to TRBJ2-7; D ambiguous. What was sequenced was blood, either unsorted or a sorted T cell fraction (not recorded which). The sequence was obtained from a human donor who was either an allogeneic HSCT recipient or a stem cell or donor lymphocyte infusion donor (not recorded which). It is not recorded whose cells these are; they may come from a transplant donor. This chain's CDR3 is CASSQGRASLYEQYF. The CDR3 nucleotides are TGCGCCAGCAGCCAAGGGAGAGCCTCTCTCTACGAGCAGTACTTC.